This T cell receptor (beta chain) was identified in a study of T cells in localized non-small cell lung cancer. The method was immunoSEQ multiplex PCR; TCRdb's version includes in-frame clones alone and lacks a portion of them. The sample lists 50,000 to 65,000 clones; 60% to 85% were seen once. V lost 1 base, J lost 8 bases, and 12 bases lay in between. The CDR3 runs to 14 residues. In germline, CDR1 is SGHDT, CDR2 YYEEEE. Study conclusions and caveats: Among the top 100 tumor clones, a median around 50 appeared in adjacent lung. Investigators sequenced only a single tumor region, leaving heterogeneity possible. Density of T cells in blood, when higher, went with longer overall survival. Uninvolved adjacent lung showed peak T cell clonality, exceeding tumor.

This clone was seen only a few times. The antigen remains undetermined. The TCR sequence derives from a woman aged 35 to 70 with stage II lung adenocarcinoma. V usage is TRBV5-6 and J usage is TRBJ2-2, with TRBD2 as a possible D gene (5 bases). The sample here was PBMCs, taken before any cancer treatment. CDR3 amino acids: CASSLSGRSGELFF. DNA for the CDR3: TGTGCCAGCAGCTTGAGCGGCCGCTCAGGGGAGCTGTTTTTT.